Here is one T cell receptor beta chain with its context. This CDR3 spans 15 amino acids. These data belong to a study of monozygotic twins with inflammatory bowel disease. TCRdb re-called the 5' RACE reads; one entry per CDR3 protein, DNA not given. This sample lists about 110,000 distinct CDR3 sequences; its ten largest clones have 9.5% to 15%. This TCR was recovered from a human donor with ulcerative colitis or Crohn's disease, or a healthy co-twin of an affected twin (not recorded which). Sequenced: blood. The chain links TRBV12-3 or TRBV12-4 to TRBJ1-1; the TRBD1 assignment by TCRdb is unverifiable without DNA. CDR3 loop: CASSRRDSFNTEAFF.